This TCR beta chain originates from a study of chronic HIV infection and antiretroviral therapy. TCRdb reprocessed the 5' RACE reads with MiXCR, giving one entry per CDR3 protein. The sample records tens of thousands of distinct CDR3 sequences, more than 7.5% being singletons. CDR3 length: 16 residues. Germline V gene lookup returns CDR1 MGHRA and CDR2 YSYEKL. The V end lost 0 bases, the J end lost 2 bases, and 12 bases lay between the germline ends. In its sample, this clonotype was seen many times. The sequence derives from an adult who had HIV and had not received antiretroviral therapy, or was an uninfected healthy control (not recorded which). V and J are TRBV4-1 and TRBJ2-3, with D perhaps given as TRBD1 or TRBD2 (5 bases each). Sequencing was performed on peripheral blood. The CDR3 coding sequence is TGCGCCAGCAGCCAAGAGTTGGGACCTTCCACAGATACGCAGTATTTT. It translates to CASSQELGPSTDTQYF.